Presented here are 22 T cell receptor beta chains from one specimen sequenced in a study of patients and donors after allogeneic stem cell transplantation. Using its own MiXCR run on the RT-PCR reads, TCRdb lists one record per CDR3 protein. The data show approximately 21,000 distinct CDR3 sequences, 25% to 30% seen once. Sequencing used blood, either unsorted or a sorted T cell fraction (not recorded which). Every receptor here comes from a human donor who was either an allogeneic HSCT recipient or a stem cell or donor lymphocyte infusion donor (not recorded which). It is not recorded whose cells these are; they may come from a transplant donor.

The CDR3 reads CASRESLGLPANSPLHF. CDR3 DNA: TGCGCCAGCAGAGAATCCTTGGGACTGCCAGCCAATTCACCCCTCCACTTT. V is TRBV10-2 and J is TRBJ1-6; the D gene is possibly TRBD1 (5 bases). The germline CDR1 and CDR2 sequences are WSHSY and SAAADI. The V end lost 6 bases, the J end lost 7 bases, and 22 bases lay between the germline ends. The CDR3 sequence is 17 residues long.

The chain recombines TRBV29-1 with TRBJ1-3; a weak D match, TRBD1 (5 bases). The V end lost 4 bases, the J end lost 3 bases, and 7 bases lay between the germline ends. CDR3 length equals 12 residues. The germline V gene has CDR1 SQVTM and CDR2 ANQGSEA. The CDR3 reads CSVGGVGNTIYF. The DNA for the CDR3 is TGCAGCGTTGGGGGGGTTGGAAACACCATATATTTT.

This clonotype has just a few counts. The chain is built from TRBV10-3 and TRBJ2-1, with D possibly TRBD1 on 6 matching bases. CDR1 is ENHRY and CDR2 is SYGVKD in the germline V gene. The CDR3 is 17 amino acids. V was cut by 0 bases and J by 7 bases, with 19 bases left in between. The CDR3 DNA reads as TGTGCCATCAGTGAGTCGAGAGGGGCAGGGGCGAGGAATGAGCAGTTCTTC. This sequence encodes CAISESRGAGARNEQFF.

This clonotype was seen at least ten times. The chain combines TRBV6-6 with TRBJ1-2, with D possibly being TRBD1 (5 bases). V shed 0 bases and J shed 0 bases, with 5 bases lying between them. In germline, CDR1 is MNHNY, CDR2 SVGAGI (reference sequence). The CDR3 totals 14 residues. CDR3: CASSYSGANYGYTF. The CDR3, as DNA: TGTGCCAGCAGTTACTCAGGGGCTAACTATGGCTACACCTTC.

This clonotype came up a few times. The chain recombines TRBV13 with TRBJ2-3; D not resolved. The CDR3 is 13 amino acids. Trimming shortened V by 2 bases and J by 4 bases, and 7 bases separated the two germline ends. The germline CDR1 and CDR2 sequences are PRHDT and FYEKMQ (reference sequence). This chain's CDR3 is CASSLLASDTQYF. Here the CDR3 DNA reads TGTGCCAGCAGCTTACTGGCGTCAGATACGCAGTATTTT.

This clonotype was found a few times. This chain uses TRBV5-1 with TRBJ1-1, with D maybe TRBD1 (5 bases). V was trimmed by 5 bases and J by 2 bases, leaving 16 bases between them. The germline gives CDR1 SGHRS, CDR2 YFSETQ. The CDR3 length is 15 residues. In nucleotides, the CDR3 is TGCGCCAGCAGAATAGTGCAGGGAGGTAACACTGAAGCTTTCTTT. Amino acids: CASRIVQGGNTEAFF.

The genes are TRBV6-6 and TRBJ1-2, with a weak D call TRBD1 (5 bases). V lost 0 bases to trimming and J lost 2 bases, with 7 bases between them. Germline CDR1 reads MNHNY; CDR2 reads SVGAGI (reference sequence). This CDR3 spans 14 amino acids. The CDR3 coding sequence is TGTGCCAGCAGTTACTCGAAGGGGAACTATGGCTACACCTTC. Translated, it gives CASSYSKGNYGYTF.

The gene calls are TRBV10-3 and TRBJ2-1; tentatively, D is TRBD1 (6 bases). In germline, CDR1 is ENHRY, CDR2 SYGVKD. This CDR3 is 13 amino acids long. V was clipped by 6 bases and J by 3 bases, with 9 bases between them. CDR3 in DNA: TGTGCCATCAGGCAGGGGAACTACAATGAGCAGTTCTTC. Translating gives CAIRQGNYNEQFF.

The V and J genes are TRBV7-2 and TRBJ1-4; D gene uncertain. V was pared by 1 base and J by 6 bases, with 15 bases between. CDR1 and CDR2 (germline): SGHTA, FQGNSA. The CDR3 loop spans 16 amino acids. The CDR3 loop reads CASSLGIDLGYEKLFF. The CDR3 DNA is TGTGCCAGCAGCTTAGGCATCGACCTAGGGTATGAAAAACTGTTTTTT.

The V call is TRBV20-1, the J call TRBJ2-2; 8 nucleotides agree with TRBD2. The CDR3 has 15 amino acids. The germline gives CDR1 DFQATT, CDR2 SNEGSKA (reference sequence). J gave up 4 bases and V 5 bases, and 9 bases lay outside the gene matches. CDR3 loop: CSALVAGSGTGELFF. The DNA of the CDR3 is TGCAGTGCTTTAGTAGCGGGGTCGGGCACCGGGGAGCTGTTTTTT.

The CDR3 DNA sequence: TGTGCCACCAGTGATTTGCTAGGGGATTTTAGGACAGATACGCAGTATTTT. The encoded protein is CATSDLLGDFRTDTQYF. The chain uses TRBV24-1 and TRBJ2-3; a weak D match, TRBD1 (5 bases). The germline V gene encodes CDR1 KGHDR and CDR2 SFDVKD. The CDR3 has 17 residues. V was clipped by 0 bases and J by 3 bases, with 15 bases between them.

This clonotype was picked up many times. The chain has TRBV5-1 and TRBJ1-4, with 8 bases lining up with TRBD1. Germline CDR1 SGHRS, CDR2 YFSETQ. The V and J ends lost 7 bases and 2 bases, in that order; junction bases with no gene match: 4. The CDR3 covers 14 residues. For the CDR3, the DNA is TGCGCCAGCGGACAGGGCTCCACTAATGAAAAACTGTTTTTT. This encodes CASGQGSTNEKLFF.

The V call is TRBV5-6, the J call TRBJ2-3; the D gene is possibly TRBD1 (5 bases). CDR1 is SGHDT and CDR2 is YYEEEE in the germline V gene. The CDR3 is made up of 15 amino acids. V was cut by 3 bases and J by 2 bases, with 13 bases left in between. This chain's CDR3 is CASSSPPQATDTQYF. In DNA form, the CDR3 reads TGTGCCAGCAGCTCTCCCCCACAGGCCACAGATACGCAGTATTTT.

The chain is built from TRBV28 and TRBJ1-5; D is unclear. The V and J ends lost 1 base and 7 bases respectively, with 8 bases between them. This CDR3 has 13 amino acids. Per germline, CDR1 MDHEN and CDR2 SYDVKM. The CDR3 protein is CASSLFARQPQHF. The CDR3 nucleotides are TGTGCCAGCAGTTTATTTGCTCGGCAGCCCCAGCATTTT.

The chain recombines TRBV6-5 with TRBJ2-2; D might be TRBD1 or TRBD2, each matching 5 bases. CDR1 and CDR2 (germline): MNHEY, SVGAGI. Trimming removed 1 base at V and 4 bases at J, with 10 bases between. CDR3 length: 15 residues. CDR3 sequence: CASSYWDRFTGELFF. In nucleotides, the CDR3 is TGTGCCAGCAGTTACTGGGACCGATTCACCGGGGAGCTGTTTTTT.

This clonotype was detected ten times or more. CDR3 bases: TGTGCCAGCAGTTACATGGCTAATCAGCCCCAGCATTTT. Translated, it gives CASSYMANQPQHF. The gene calls are TRBV6-5 and TRBJ1-5; unclear D gene. CDR3 length equals 13 residues. Germline V gives CDR1 MNHEY, CDR2 SVGAGI. V lost 2 bases and J 4 bases, leaving 6 bases between the germline ends.

The chain couples TRBV6-5 to TRBJ2-5, with 10 bases identical to TRBD2. Germline CDR1 reads MNHEY; CDR2 reads SVGAGI. This CDR3 contains 15 residues. The V and J ends lost 6 bases and 5 bases, in that order; junction bases with no gene match: 9. The CDR3 nucleotides read TGTGCCAGCAGCCGTAGCGGGGGGCGCAGGGAGACCCAGTACTTC. Its translation: CASSRSGGRRETQYF.

The V and J genes are TRBV28 and TRBJ2-2; D is possibly TRBD2 (5 bases). The CDR3 is 16 residues long. Trimming took off 5 bases at V and 1 base at J, with 14 bases between the two ends. Germline loops: CDR1 MDHEN, CDR2 SYDVKM. The CDR3 loop reads CASSLPRAGNTGELFF. The CDR3 coding sequence is TGTGCCAGCAGTCTCCCTAGGGCGGGGAACACCGGGGAGCTGTTTTTT.

This sequence joins TRBV20-1 and TRBJ1-3; D is perhaps TRBD1 (6 bases). Trimming removed 6 bases from V and 2 bases from J, with 17 bases in between. The germline CDR1 and CDR2 sequences are DFQATT and SNEGSKA (reference sequence). This CDR3 region has 15 residues. The CDR3 DNA sequence: TGCAGTGCCACCAGGGGAAGGGGTCCTGGAAACACCATATATTTT. Translated: CSATRGRGPGNTIYF.

This clonotype has at least ten counts. The chain couples TRBV20-1 to TRBJ1-4; 7 bases align to TRBD1. CDR3 length: 16 residues. Germline CDR1 reads DFQATT; CDR2 reads SNEGSKA (reference sequence). V shed 2 bases and J 7 bases; nucleotides not matched to a gene: 13. CDR3 nucleotides: TGCAGTGCTAGATTAGTGGGGGGACAGTGGTCTGAAAAACTGTTTTTT. Translating gives CSARLVGGQWSEKLFF.

As concerns this clonotype: This could be a read error, since a much larger clone is one nucleotide away. The V and J genes are TRBV18 and TRBJ2-1; no clear D. Germline V gives CDR1 KGHSH, CDR2 LQKENI. The CDR3 sequence is 15 residues long. V lost 3 bases and J 7 bases, leaving 16 bases between the germline ends. The CDR3 spells CASSPPWGTGNEQFF. For the CDR3, the DNA is TGTGCCAGCTCACCCCCCTGGGGTACCGGGAATGAGCAGTTCTTC.

This clonotype has at least ten counts. The rearrangement links TRBV10-3 to TRBJ1-4; 8 nucleotides align to TRBD1. Trimming at V came to 10 bases and at J to 5 bases, leaving 3 bases not matched to a gene. Germline values: CDR1 ENHRY, CDR2 SYGVKD. The CDR3 length is 12 residues. CDR3 sequence: CASRQGNEKLFF. For the CDR3, the DNA is TGTGCCAGCCGACAGGGGAATGAAAAACTGTTTTTT.